In this sample, the clone carrying this TCR beta chain turned up once. These data come from a study of cytomegalovirus exposure and HLA in healthy donors. Across the whole study: The study placed around 80% of its 350 to 400 genotyped donors in the Caucasian-associated ancestry cluster.

These donors counted as nominally healthy when sampled, but unrecorded immune exposures were likely. PCR involved 60 Vbeta and 13 Jbeta primers. Sequencing was performed with immunoSEQ multiplex PCR; in TCRdb, only in-frame clones are kept and a portion is missing. The sample lists 65,000 to 90,000 clones; about 69% were seen once. This CDR3 is built from 16 residues. Material: PBMCs. This sequence joins TRBV21-1 and TRBJ2-1; the listed D gene, TRBD2, was not tested against the DNA. TRBV21-1 has pseudogene status. The sequence was collected from a woman between 40 and 50 years old in good health and CMV-seropositive. The DNA for the CDR3 is TGTGCCAGCAGCAAATCCCAGCGGCTTTCCTACAATGAGCAGTTCTTC. This sequence encodes CASSKSQRLSYNEQFF.